This record looks at one T cell receptor (beta chain) sequence and its context. This record comes from a study of T cells in Graves' hyperthyroidism and ophthalmopathy. Germline assignment: CDR1 SEHNR and CDR2 FQNEAQ (reference sequence). The CDR3 totals 16 residues. With 5 bases clipped from V and 2 bases from J, the junction kept 4 bases outside the gene matches. From RNA transcripts, TCR beta CDR3 regions were amplified. The primer set for the first-round RT-PCR of the TCR CDR3 was HTBI. Using its own MiXCR run on the multiplex PCR reads, TCRdb lists one record per CDR3 protein. The sample shows around 570,000 distinct CDR3 sequences, about 20% of them seen only once. Diagnosing involved the use of clinical symptoms, serum thyroxine and TRAb, thyroid ultrasound and orbital computed tomography. An approximately 10 ml volume of fresh peripheral blood provided the PBMCs.

Sequencing used blood. V gene TRBV7-9 combines with J gene TRBJ2-3, with TRBD2 matching over 13 bases. The TCR sequence derives from a man between 40 and 49 years old with Graves' ophthalmopathy. The CDR3 loop is CASSTGLAGNTDTQYF. Written as DNA, the CDR3 is TGTGCCAGCAGCACGGGACTAGCGGGAAACACAGATACGCAGTATTTT.